The present entry profiles one TCR beta chain with its context. Its target is unknown. This record belongs to a study of shared clonotypes between healthy human individuals. Study-level results: Naive CD4 clonotypes were shared across a handful of donors at roughly 4.6%.

Roughly 27,000 T cell genomes, or around 180 ng DNA, went into the sorted-subset replicate PCRs. In the study's own analysis: Filtering of immunoSEQ junctional sequences could not match full-length read filtering. Only in-frame clones appear in the TCRdb table, and some are missing; sequencing was by immunoSEQ multiplex PCR. V and J calls plus clone size are reproduced from that table; the DNA served to infer D and trimming. The table includes about 820,000 clones, 85% to 95% detected once. The germline gives CDR1 SGDLS, CDR2 YYNGEE. The CDR3 extends over 16 amino acids. Trimming left V 4 bases short and J 0 bases short, with 14 bases between. Naive CD8 isolation took CD45RO-negative cells positively selected for CCR7 and excluded terminally differentiated effector memory CD45RA+ cells. Donors, healthy HIV-negative adults, lacked recent acute infections or vaccinations.

The source is a young man in good health. Material for sequencing was naive CD8+ T cells sorted from blood. The gene calls are TRBV9 and TRBJ2-4; the D gene could be TRBD1 or TRBD2 (5 bases each). The CDR3 region is CASSPRRDLAKNIQYF. The CDR3, as DNA: TGTGCCAGCAGCCCCCGCAGGGACCTAGCCAAAAACATTCAGTACTTC.